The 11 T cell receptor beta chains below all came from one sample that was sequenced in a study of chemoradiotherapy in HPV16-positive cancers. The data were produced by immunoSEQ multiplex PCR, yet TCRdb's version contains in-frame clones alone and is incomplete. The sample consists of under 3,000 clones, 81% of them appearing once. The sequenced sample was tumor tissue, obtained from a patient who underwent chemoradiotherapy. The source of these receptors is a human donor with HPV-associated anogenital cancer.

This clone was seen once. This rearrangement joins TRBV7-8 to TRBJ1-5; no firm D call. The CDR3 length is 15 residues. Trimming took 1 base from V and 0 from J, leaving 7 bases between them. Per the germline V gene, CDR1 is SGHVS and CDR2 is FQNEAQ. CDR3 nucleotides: TGTGCCAGCAGCTTAGTAGGGTCTAGCAATCAGCCCCAGCATTTT. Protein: CASSLVGSSNQPQHF.

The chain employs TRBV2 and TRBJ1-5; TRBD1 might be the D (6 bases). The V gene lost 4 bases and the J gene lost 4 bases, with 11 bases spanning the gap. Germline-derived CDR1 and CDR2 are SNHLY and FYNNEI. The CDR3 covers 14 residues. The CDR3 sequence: CASSGGGENQPQHF. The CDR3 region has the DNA TGTGCCAGCAGTGGCGGGGGCGAAAATCAGCCCCAGCATTTT.

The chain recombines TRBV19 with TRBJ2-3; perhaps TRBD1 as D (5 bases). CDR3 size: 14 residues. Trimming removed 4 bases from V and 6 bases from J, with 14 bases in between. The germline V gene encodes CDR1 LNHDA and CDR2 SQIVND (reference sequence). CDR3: CASSTGFRADTQYF. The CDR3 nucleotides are TGTGCCAGTAGTACCGGTTTCAGGGCGGATACGCAGTATTTT. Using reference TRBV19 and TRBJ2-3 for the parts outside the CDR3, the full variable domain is DGGITQSPKYLFRKEGQNVTLSCEQNLNHDAMYWYRQDPGQGLRLIYYSQIVNDFQKGDIAEGYSVSREKKESFPLTVTSAQKNPTAFYLCASSTGFRADTQYFGPGTRLTVL.

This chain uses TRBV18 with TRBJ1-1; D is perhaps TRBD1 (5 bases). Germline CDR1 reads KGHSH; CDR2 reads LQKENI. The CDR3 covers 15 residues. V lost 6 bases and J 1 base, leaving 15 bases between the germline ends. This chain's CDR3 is CASSNLGTSNTEAFF. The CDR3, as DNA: TGTGCCAGCTCTAACTTGGGGACTTCGAACACTGAAGCTTTCTTT. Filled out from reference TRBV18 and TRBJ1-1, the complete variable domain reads NAGVMQNPRHLVRRRGQEARLRCSPMKGHSHVYWYRQLPEEGLKFMVYLQKENIIDESGMPKERFSAEFPKEGPSILRIQQVVRGDSAAYFCASSNLGTSNTEAFFGQGTRLTVV.

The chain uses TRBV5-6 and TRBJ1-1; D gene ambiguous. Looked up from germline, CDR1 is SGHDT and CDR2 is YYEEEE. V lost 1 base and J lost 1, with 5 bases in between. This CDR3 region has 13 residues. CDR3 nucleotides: TGTGCCAGCAGCTTGATTGGGAACACTGAAGCTTTCTTT. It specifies CASSLIGNTEAFF.

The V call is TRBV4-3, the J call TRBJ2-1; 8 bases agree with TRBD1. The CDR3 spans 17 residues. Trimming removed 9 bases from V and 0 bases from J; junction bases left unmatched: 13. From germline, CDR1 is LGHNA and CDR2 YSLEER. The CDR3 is CASAGQAMVSSYNEQFF. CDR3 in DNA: TGCGCCAGTGCGGGACAGGCTATGGTCAGCTCCTACAATGAGCAGTTCTTC.

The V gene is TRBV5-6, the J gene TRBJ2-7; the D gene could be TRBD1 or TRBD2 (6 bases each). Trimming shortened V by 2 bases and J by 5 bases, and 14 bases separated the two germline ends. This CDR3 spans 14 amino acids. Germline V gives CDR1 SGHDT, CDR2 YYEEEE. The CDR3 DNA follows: TGTGCCAGCAGCTTTCCTAGGGGGGCCGACGAGCAGTACTTC. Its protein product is CASSFPRGADEQYF. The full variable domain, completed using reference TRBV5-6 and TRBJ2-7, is DAGVTQSPTHLIKTRGQQVTLRCSPKSGHDTVSWYQQALGQGPQFIFQYYEEEERQRGNFPDRFSGHQFPNYSSELNVNALLLGDSALYLCASSFPRGADEQYFGPGTRLTVT.

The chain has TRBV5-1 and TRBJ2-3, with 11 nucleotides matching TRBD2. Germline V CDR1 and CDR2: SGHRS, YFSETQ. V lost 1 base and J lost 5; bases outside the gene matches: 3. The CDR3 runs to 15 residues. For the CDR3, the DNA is TGCGCCAGCAGCTTGAGTCTAGCGGGAGGAGATACGCAGTATTTT. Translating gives CASSLSLAGGDTQYF.

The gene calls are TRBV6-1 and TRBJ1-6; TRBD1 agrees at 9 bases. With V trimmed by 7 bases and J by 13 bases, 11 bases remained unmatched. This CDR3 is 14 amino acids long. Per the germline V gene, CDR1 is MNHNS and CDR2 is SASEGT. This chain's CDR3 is CASTPRDRVSPLHF. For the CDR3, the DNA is TGTGCCAGCACCCCCCGGGACAGGGTTTCTCCCCTCCACTTT.

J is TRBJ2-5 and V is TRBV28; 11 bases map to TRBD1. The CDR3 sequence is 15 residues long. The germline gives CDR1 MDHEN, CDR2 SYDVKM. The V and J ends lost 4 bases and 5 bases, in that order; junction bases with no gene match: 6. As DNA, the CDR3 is TGTGCCAGCAGTTCGGTGGACAGGGGGCACGAGACCCAGTACTTC. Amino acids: CASSSVDRGHETQYF.

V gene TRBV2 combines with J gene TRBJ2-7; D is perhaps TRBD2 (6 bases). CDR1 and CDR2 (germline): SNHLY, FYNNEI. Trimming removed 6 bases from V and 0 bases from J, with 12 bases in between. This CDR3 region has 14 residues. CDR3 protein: CASSWDGSSYEQYF. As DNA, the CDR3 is TGTGCCAGCAGCTGGGACGGGAGCTCCTACGAGCAGTACTTC.